A selection of T cell receptor beta chains follows, all from one sample in a study of shared clonotypes between healthy human individuals. Only in-frame clones appear in the TCRdb table, and some are missing; sequencing was by immunoSEQ multiplex PCR. Of about 980,000 clones in the sample, about three quarters are singletons; the top ten hold over 1.3%. The sample was memory CD4+ T cells sorted from blood. The receptors were sampled from a man younger than 35 in good health. Both conserved end residues are trimmed from each CDR3. Fields, in order: clone size, CDR3 length, J gene, V gene, CDR3 protein. Clone size is not always given. Where it is, it says once, few, many or a class for expanded clones.

size: -; length: 13; J: TRBJ1-4; V: TRBV19; CDR3: ASSGQDWPNEKLF
size: once; length: 14; J: TRBJ1-1; V: TRBV7-9; CDR3: ASSLGSGAAYTEAF
size: -; length: 11; J: TRBJ2-5; V: TRBV18; CDR3: ASRTGLQETQY
size: -; length: 11; J: TRBJ2-7; V: TRBV5-1; CDR3: ASSLDRAHEQY
size: once; length: 10; J: TRBJ1-1; V: TRBV2; CDR3: ASSDGSAEAF
size: -; length: 14; J: TRBJ2-2; V: TRBV7-9; CDR3: ASSPAGRMNTGELF
size: -; length: 14; J: TRBJ1-1; V: TRBV5-5; CDR3: ASSLPRGFKDTEAF
size: few; length: 13; J: TRBJ1-5; V: TRBV6-6; CDR3: ASSSSGGGSQPQH
size: -; length: 11; J: TRBJ2-7; V: TRBV10-2; CDR3: ASSAWGGYEQY
size: -; length: 13; J: TRBJ1-1; V: TRBV6-1; CDR3: AGRDRGTLGTEAF
size: -; length: 9; J: TRBJ2-7; V: TRBV6-6; CDR3: ASSQGGEQY
size: -; length: 13; J: TRBJ2-6; V: TRBV5-8; CDR3: ASSIQGSGANVLT
size: -; length: 11; J: TRBJ1-2; V: TRBV4-1; CDR3: ASKDRGAVGYT
size: once; length: 11; J: TRBJ1-1; V: TRBV6-5; CDR3: ASSFYGGTEAF
size: -; length: 14; J: TRBJ2-7; V: TRBV28; CDR3: ASSPPGQGSSYEQY
size: -; length: 10; J: TRBJ2-5; V: TRBV6-1; CDR3: ASSVRGETQY
size: -; length: 13; J: TRBJ1-5; V: TRBV7-2; CDR3: ASSLVQGVNQPQH
size: -; length: 16; J: TRBJ2-5; V: TRBV4-2; CDR3: ASSQDGTSGAVGETQY
size: few; length: 8; J: TRBJ2-5; V: TRBV18; CDR3: ASSQETQY
size: -; length: 13; J: TRBJ2-1; V: TRBV30; CDR3: AWSGGQGHYNEQF
size: -; length: 11; J: TRBJ2-2; V: TRBV11-2; CDR3: ASRLTGAGELF
size: few; length: 13; J: TRBJ2-7; V: TRBV28; CDR3: ASSPSGTVEYEQY